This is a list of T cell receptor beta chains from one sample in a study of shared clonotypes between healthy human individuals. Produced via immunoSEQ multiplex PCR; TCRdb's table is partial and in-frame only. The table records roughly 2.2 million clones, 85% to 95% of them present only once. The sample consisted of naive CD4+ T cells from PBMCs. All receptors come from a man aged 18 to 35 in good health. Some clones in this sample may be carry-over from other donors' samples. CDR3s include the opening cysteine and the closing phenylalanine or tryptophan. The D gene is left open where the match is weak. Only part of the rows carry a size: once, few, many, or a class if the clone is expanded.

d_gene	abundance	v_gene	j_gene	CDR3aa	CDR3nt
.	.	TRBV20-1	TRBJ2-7	CSASTPEQYF	TGCAGTGCTAGTACACCCGAGCAGTACTTC
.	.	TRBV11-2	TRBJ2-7	CASSLAASAYEQYF	TGTGCCAGCAGCTTAGCCGCAAGTGCCTACGAGCAGTACTTC
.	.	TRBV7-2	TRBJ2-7	CASSLTGLFSSYEQYF	TGTGCCAGCAGCTTAACCGGACTATTCAGCTCCTACGAGCAGTACTTC
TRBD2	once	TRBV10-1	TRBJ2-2	CASGGTSGSSGELFF	TGCGCCAGCGGCGGGACTAGCGGGAGCTCCGGGGAGCTGTTTTTT
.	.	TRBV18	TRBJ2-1	CASSPLFGGTSSYNEQFF	TGTGCCAGCTCACCACTATTCGGCGGGACGAGCTCCTACAATGAGCAGTTCTTC
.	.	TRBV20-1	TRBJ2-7	CSADSFTEQYF	TGCAGTGCCGACTCGTTTACGGAGCAGTACTTC
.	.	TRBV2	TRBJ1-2	CASSEQDLLF	TGTGCCAGCAGTGAACAGGACCTCCTCTTC
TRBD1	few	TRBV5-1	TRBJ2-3	CASSFTGGTDTQYF	TGCGCCAGCAGCTTTACAGGGGGCACAGATACGCAGTATTTT
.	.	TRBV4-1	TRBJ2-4	CASSQSRGRGFNIQYF	TGCGCCAGCAGCCAAAGTAGGGGCCGGGGCTTCAACATTCAGTACTTC
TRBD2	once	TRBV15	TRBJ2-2	CATSRDWAGGPNGELFF	TGTGCCACCAGCAGAGATTGGGCGGGAGGGCCTAACGGGGAGCTGTTTTTT
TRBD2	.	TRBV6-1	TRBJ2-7	CASTRLAGVYEQYF	TGTGCCAGCACCCGACTAGCGGGAGTCTACGAGCAGTACTTC
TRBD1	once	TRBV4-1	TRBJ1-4	CASTPTRDRGIGEKLFF	TGCGCCAGCACTCCCACCCGGGACAGGGGAATCGGTGAAAAACTGTTTTTT
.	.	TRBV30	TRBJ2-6	CAWSVGFGRGANVLTF	TGTGCCTGGAGTGTAGGATTTGGACGTGGGGCCAACGTCCTGACTTTC
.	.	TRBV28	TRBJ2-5	CASSRKETQYF	TGTGCCAGCAGCCGAAAAGAGACCCAGTACTTC
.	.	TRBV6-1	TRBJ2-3	CASSLNRGTDTQYF	TGTGCCAGCAGTTTAAACAGGGGCACAGATACGCAGTATTTT
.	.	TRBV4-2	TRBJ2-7	CASSPPGLGVVSYEQYF	TGTGCCAGCAGCCCGCCGGGACTCGGCGTAGTCTCCTACGAGCAGTACTTC